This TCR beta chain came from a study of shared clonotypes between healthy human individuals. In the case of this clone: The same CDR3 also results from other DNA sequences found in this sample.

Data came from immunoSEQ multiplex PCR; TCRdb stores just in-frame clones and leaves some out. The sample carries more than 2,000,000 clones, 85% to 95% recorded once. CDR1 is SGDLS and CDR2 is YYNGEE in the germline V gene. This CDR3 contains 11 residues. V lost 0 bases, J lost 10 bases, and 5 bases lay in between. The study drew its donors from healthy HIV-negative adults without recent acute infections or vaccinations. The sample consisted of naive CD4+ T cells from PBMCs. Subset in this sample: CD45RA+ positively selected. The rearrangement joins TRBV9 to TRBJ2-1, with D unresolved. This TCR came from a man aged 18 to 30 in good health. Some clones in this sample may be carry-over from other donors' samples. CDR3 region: CASSVEGEQFF. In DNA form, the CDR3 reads TGTGCCAGCAGCGTAGAGGGCGAGCAGTTCTTC.